Given below is one TCR beta chain in context. There are many counts of this clonotype. This receptor's antigen is unknown. Base-call qualities are not available, and no considerably larger clone is one nucleotide away. CDR1 and CDR2 were assigned from the germline V gene (reference sequence) as DFQATT and SNEGSKA. Measured from the cysteine to the phenylalanine, the CDR3 is 15 residues long. CDR3 DNA is the only sequence kept; it has 45 bases, read in frame from the first base. Ends trimmed: V by 5 bases, J by 3 bases; bases unmatched to a gene: 3. This sample is part of a study of T-cell memory formation after mild COVID-19 (dated by TCRdb to the early 2020s). Background for the entire study: TCR sequence clusters from the two donors were found to be largely donor specific. Two young, previously healthy adult volunteers, one female and one male, were included in the cohort. T-cell clones expanding and contracting after mild COVID-19 in a couple of donors were tracked by longitudinal TCRalpha and TCRbeta repertoire sequencing. Points the paper makes about the study in general: Contracting CD4+ clones were located mainly in the CM and EM memory subsets, whereas CD8+ clones were found to be enriched in EMRA. Clones contracting from day 15 to 85 had balanced CD4/CD8 phenotypes, while a second wave expanding from day 15 to 37 was biased towards CD4+. Only a couple of mild cases were covered in the study, and larger cohorts including severe cases with pre-infection samples were considered necessary. Some responding clones were detected in pre-infection memory, which suggested that pre-existing cross-reactive memory T cells had joined the SARS-CoV-2 response. The second-wave clones that peaked on day 37 were not confirmed to be SARS-CoV-2 specific.

This sample was sequenced with an Illumina NovaSeq 6000. TCRalpha and TCRbeta cDNA libraries were built by 5'RACE with constant-segment primers, adding sample barcodes and unique molecular identifiers. RNA was extracted from every sample with Trizol reagent. Libraries were amplified in two PCR steps, with a second sample barcode and Illumina TruSeq adapters added in the second step. Sequencing of the libraries was done on an Illumina NovaSeq, producing 2 x 150 bp paired-end reads. Per the source publication's procedure: The reads were demultiplexed and collapsed into UMI-guided consensus sequences using migec v1.2.7. Using mixcr v2.1.11, UMI consensuses were aligned to TRA and TRB V and J templates and then assembled into clonotypes. A clonotype was counted as expanded or contracted only when both edgeR and NoisET called the clonotype significant, with the noise models trained on biological replicates. For edgeR calls, a false discovery rate-adjusted p below 0.01 and a log2 fold-change threshold of 1 were applied. As an exploratory analysis of dynamics, PCA with hierarchical clustering was applied to max-normalized trajectories of the 1000 most abundant clonotypes. Separately sequenced CD4+ and CD8+ repertoires were used to assign a CD4 or CD8 phenotype to each responding clone. TCRdb applied fastp at Q25 and MiXCR to the public reads, then kept only in-frame beta chains. Rows matching on CDR3 protein sequence are summarized as one entry with the most common DNA and genes. It is TCRdb's table, rather than the study itself, that gives the V and J calls and clone size. The sample table lists tens of thousands of distinct CDR3 sequences, around 7% of them with a count of one. Clones ranked in the top ten supply approximately 1.4% of the sample.

Ficoll-Paque density gradient centrifugation was used to isolate PBMCs. The rearrangement joined TRBV20-1 to TRBJ2-1; the junction holds 14 bases that match TRBD2. The sequence was collected from a man between 18 and 35 years old who had mild COVID-19 (a few samples of this study predate the infection). The sample titles of this study are shuffled in the database, so cell type and time point are left out; the donor was told from shared clones. Material: PBMCs or a T cell subset sorted from them (not recorded which). The bases are TGCAGTGCTGATGGACTAGCGGGGGGCTACAATGAGCAGTTCTTC. This is translated as CSADGLAGGYNEQFF.